A selection of T cell receptor beta chains follows, all from one sample in a study of blood T cell repertoires in COVID-19. Sequencing used immunoSEQ multiplex PCR; TCRdb keeps in-frame clones, though not all of them. This table has 280,000 or so clones, 75% to 90% appearing once. Sequencing was done on a sample of peripheral blood. The receptors here all came from a woman in her sixties with acute or convalescent COVID-19. The CDR3 runs from the conserved cysteine through the conserved F or W. A D gene is named only where the DNA matches it firmly. Where a row states a size, it is once, few, many or the class of an expanded clone; other rows omit it.

CDR3 | DNA | V | size | J | D
CASSSAGGAYEQYF | TGTGCCAGCAGCTCCGCGGGGGGGGCGTACGAGCAGTACTTC | TRBV7-9 | few | TRBJ2-7 | TRBD2
CASSPTSGRVHEQFF | TGTGCCAGCAGCCCTACTAGCGGGAGGGTACATGAGCAGTTCTTC | TRBV7-3 | few | TRBJ2-1 | TRBD2
CASSLEGQLWSSYEQYF | TGTGCCAGCAGCTTAGAAGGACAGCTCTGGAGCTCCTACGAGCAGTACTTC | TRBV7-2 | - | TRBJ2-7 | -
CASSAGLENSGNTIYF | TGCGCCAGCAGCGCCGGGTTGGAAAACTCTGGAAACACCATATATTTT | TRBV5-1 | few | TRBJ1-3 | -
CASADRGWGEAFF | TGTGCCAGCGCGGACAGGGGTTGGGGTGAAGCTTTCTTT | TRBV18 | - | TRBJ1-1 | TRBD1
CASGRTGTGDEAFF | TGTGCTAGTGGCCGAACCGGGACGGGGGACGAAGCTTTCTTT | TRBV12-5 | once | TRBJ1-1 | -
CASSPAPGLSQPQHF | TGTGCCAGCAGCCCTGCACCAGGGCTAAGTCAGCCCCAGCATTTT | TRBV9 | once | TRBJ1-5 | -
CASSPIGGSISGNTIYF | TGTGCCAGCTCACCAATTGGCGGAAGCATCTCTGGAAACACCATATATTTT | TRBV18 | - | TRBJ1-3 | -
CASGAGAGVVGEQYF | TGTGCCAGCGGCGCCGGGGCGGGAGTAGTGGGGGAGCAGTACTTC | TRBV11-2 | - | TRBJ2-7 | TRBD2
CASSLEGAGANVLTF | TGTGCCAGCAGCTTGGAGGGGGCTGGGGCCAACGTCCTGACTTTC | TRBV5-5 | - | TRBJ2-6 | -
CASSLDGANTGELFF | TGCGCCAGCAGCTTGGACGGTGCGAACACCGGGGAGCTGTTTTTT | TRBV5-1 | - | TRBJ2-2 | -
CASSPAGTGLEEQYF | TGTGCCAGCAGTCCCGCCGGGACAGGGTTGGAGGAGCAGTACTTC | TRBV27 | once | TRBJ2-7 | TRBD1
CAIRRTGIGETQYF | TGTGCCATCAGAAGGACAGGGATCGGGGAGACCCAGTACTTC | TRBV10-3 | - | TRBJ2-5 | TRBD1
CASSQDKPGRGGNEQFF | TGCGCCAGCAGCCAAGATAAACCGGGACGGGGAGGCAATGAGCAGTTCTTC | TRBV4-3 | - | TRBJ2-1 | -
CASSPTQGILHEQYF | TGTGCCAGCTCACCAACACAGGGAATCCTGCACGAGCAGTACTTC | TRBV18 | - | TRBJ2-7 | -
CATSRVGELDYNEQFF | TGTGCCACCAGCAGAGTCGGGGAGTTAGACTATAATGAGCAGTTCTTC | TRBV15 | - | TRBJ2-1 | -
CASSYTGGSGNTIYF | TGCGCCAGCAGCTATACAGGGGGCTCCGGAAACACCATATATTTT | TRBV5-1 | - | TRBJ1-3 | TRBD1
CASSSRTSGAYEQYF | TGTGCCAGCAGCAGCCGGACTAGCGGGGCGTACGAGCAGTACTTC | TRBV9 | - | TRBJ2-7 | TRBD2
CASSPRTSGSTDTQYF | TGCGCCAGCAGCCCCAGGACTAGCGGTAGCACAGATACGCAGTATTTT | TRBV5-1 | - | TRBJ2-3 | TRBD2
CASSFRADTQYF | TGTGCCAGCAGTTTTCGAGCAGATACGCAGTATTTT | TRBV28 | once | TRBJ2-3 | -
CAWSLKGGNQPQHF | TGTGCCTGGAGTTTGAAAGGAGGCAATCAGCCCCAGCATTTT | TRBV30 | - | TRBJ1-5 | -
CASSSRGRGGNEQFF | TGTGCCAGCAGCTCAAGAGGGAGGGGGGGCAATGAGCAGTTCTTC | TRBV3-1/TRBV3-2 | - | TRBJ2-1 | -
CASSSISSGTEAFF | TGTGCCAGCAGCAGCATCTCGTCGGGCACTGAAGCTTTCTTT | TRBV11-2 | - | TRBJ1-1 | -
CAAQRRYEQYF | TGTGCCGCACAGAGACGGTACGAGCAGTACTTC | TRBV28 | - | TRBJ2-7 | -
CASSWAGGAGDTQYF | TGCGCCAGCAGCTGGGCCGGGGGGGCCGGGGATACGCAGTATTTT | TRBV5-1 | - | TRBJ2-3 | TRBD2
CASSTRDSGAHSPLHF | TGTGCCAGCAGCACCCGGGACTCCGGGGCCCATTCACCCCTCCACTTT | TRBV11-2 | - | TRBJ1-6 | -
CASSQVFGSGTGAYQPQHF | TGCGCCAGCAGCCAAGTATTTGGCTCCGGGACAGGGGCCTATCAGCCCCAGCATTTT | TRBV4-1 | - | TRBJ1-5 | TRBD1
CASSPNRTHKKYF | TGTGCCAGCAGCCCAAATCGGACACACAAAAAGTACTTC | TRBV3-1/TRBV3-2 | - | TRBJ2-7 | -
CASSVVGSGGPYEQYF | TGTGCCAGCAGCGTAGTTGGTAGCGGGGGGCCCTACGAGCAGTACTTC | TRBV9 | - | TRBJ2-7 | TRBD2
CASRPNFGTETGYTF | TGTGCCAGCAGACCTAACTTCGGGACAGAAACTGGCTACACCTTC | TRBV5-4 | - | TRBJ1-2 | TRBD1
CASSTTGEETQYF | TGCGCCAGCAGCACGACAGGAGAAGAGACCCAGTACTTC | TRBV5-1 | - | TRBJ2-5 | -
CASSLALEQETQYF | TGTGCCAGCAGCTTAGCGCTAGAACAAGAGACCCAGTACTTC | TRBV7-9 | - | TRBJ2-5 | -
CASSLWGTGANYGYTF | TGTGCCAGCAGTTTATGGGGGACAGGGGCTAACTATGGCTACACCTTC | TRBV28 | - | TRBJ1-2 | TRBD1
CASSVRTSGRHEQFF | TGTGCCAGCAGCGTGAGGACTAGCGGGAGACATGAGCAGTTCTTC | TRBV9 | - | TRBJ2-1 | TRBD2
CASNNRGTTDTQYF | TGTGCCAGCAATAACAGGGGGACCACAGATACGCAGTATTTT | TRBV2 | - | TRBJ2-3 | TRBD1
CASSERGLWVATNEKLFF | TGTGCCAGCAGTGAAAGGGGCCTGTGGGTCGCAACTAATGAAAAACTGTTTTTT | TRBV6-1 | - | TRBJ1-4 | -
CASSLTGWSNYGYTF | TGTGCCAGCAGTCTAACAGGGTGGTCTAACTATGGCTACACCTTC | TRBV28 | - | TRBJ1-2 | -
CASSVASGGNTGELFF | TGTGCCAGCAGCGTAGCTAGCGGGGGTAACACCGGGGAGCTGTTTTTT | TRBV9 | - | TRBJ2-2 | TRBD2
CASTHSGMGYEQYF | TGTGCCAGCACCCATAGCGGGATGGGGTACGAGCAGTACTTC | TRBV6-5 | once | TRBJ2-7 | TRBD2
CASSDKYQPQHF | TGTGCCAGTAGTGACAAATATCAGCCCCAGCATTTT | TRBV19 | - | TRBJ1-5 | -
CASSRDPGGTQPQHF | TGTGCCAGCAGCCGAGACCCCGGGGGAACTCAGCCCCAGCATTTT | TRBV11-2 | - | TRBJ1-5 | -